This TCR beta chain was found in a study of shared T cell receptors in the human thymus. Assay used: immunoSEQ multiplex PCR; TCRdb lists only in-frame clones, some missing. This table has over 350,000 clones, more than 85% appearing once. The length of the CDR3 is 14 residues. The V gene's germline CDR1 is WNHNN and CDR2 SYGVQD (reference sequence). V shed 8 bases, J shed 5 bases, and the junction held 7 bases outside the gene matches. This clone was recorded once. Sequencing input: thymocytes. The chain links TRBV10-1 to TRBJ2-2; 8 bases map to TRBD1. This receptor was obtained from a human donor. For the CDR3, the DNA is TGCGCCAGCGGCGACAGGGGACGGACCGGGGAGCTGTTTTTT. Its protein is CASGDRGRTGELFF.